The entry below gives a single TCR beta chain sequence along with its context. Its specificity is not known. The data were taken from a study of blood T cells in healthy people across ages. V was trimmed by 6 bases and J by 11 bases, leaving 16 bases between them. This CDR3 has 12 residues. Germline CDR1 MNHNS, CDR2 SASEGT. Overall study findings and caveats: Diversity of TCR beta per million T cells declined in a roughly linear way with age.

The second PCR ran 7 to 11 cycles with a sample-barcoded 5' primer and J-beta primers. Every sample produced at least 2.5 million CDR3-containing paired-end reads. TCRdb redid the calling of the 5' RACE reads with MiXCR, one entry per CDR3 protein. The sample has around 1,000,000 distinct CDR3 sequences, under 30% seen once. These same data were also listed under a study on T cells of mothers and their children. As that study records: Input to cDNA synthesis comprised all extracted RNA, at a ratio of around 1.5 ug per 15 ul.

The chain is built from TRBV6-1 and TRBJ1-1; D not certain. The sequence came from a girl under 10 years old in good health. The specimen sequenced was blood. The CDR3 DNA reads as TGTGCCAGCAGGACCCTCTTCCCGATGGCTTTCTTT. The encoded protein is CASRTLFPMAFF.